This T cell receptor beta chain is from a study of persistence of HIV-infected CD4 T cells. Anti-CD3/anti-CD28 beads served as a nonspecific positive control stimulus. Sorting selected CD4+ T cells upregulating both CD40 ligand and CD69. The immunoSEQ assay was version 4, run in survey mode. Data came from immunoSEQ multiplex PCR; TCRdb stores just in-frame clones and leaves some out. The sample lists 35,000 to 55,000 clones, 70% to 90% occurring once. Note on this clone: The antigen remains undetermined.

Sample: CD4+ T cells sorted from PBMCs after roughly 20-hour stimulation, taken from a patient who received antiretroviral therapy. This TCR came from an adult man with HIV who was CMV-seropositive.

In DNA, the CDR3 is TGTGCTAGTGCACCGTATTCCGGGACAGGGTTAACAGATACGCAGTATTTT. Translated, it gives CASAPYSGTGLTDTQYF. The V and J genes are TRBV12-5 and TRBJ2-3, with 9 bases identical to TRBD1. With V trimmed by 7 bases and J by 3 bases, 14 bases remained unmatched. Germline V gene lookup returns CDR1 LGHNT and CDR2 FRNRAP. This CDR3 region has 17 residues.